The clone carrying this TCR beta chain was detected only a few times. Its antigen is undetermined. The sample comes from a study of T cell responses to AZD1222 COVID-19 vaccine. Study-level background: Second-dose recipients at about 4 or about 12 weeks were treated as one pooled group.

Per germline, CDR1 GTSNPN and CDR2 SVGIG (reference sequence). V shed 6 bases and J shed 3 bases, with 17 bases lying between them. The CDR3 totals 14 residues. Whole-study findings and limits: Spike-wide coverage was observed for vaccine-associated CD4 TCRs, with dominant responses at 160-218 and 743-854. Donor demographics were predominantly white British with a female majority; clonal diversity may be underestimated.

Only in-frame clones appear in the TCRdb table, and some are missing; sequencing was by immunoSEQ multiplex PCR. The table records over 95,000 clones, just under 90% of them present only once. The source is an adult in good health. The sample consisted of peripheral blood, taken on day 0 of AZD1222 vaccination. This chain uses TRBV30 with TRBJ1-1, with D tentatively TRBD1 (5 bases). CDR3 sequence reads: CACSNKGEYTEAFF. DNA for the CDR3: TGTGCCTGTAGTAACAAAGGGGAGTACACTGAAGCTTTCTTT.